A single sample gave rise to the 9 T cell receptor beta chains below, sequenced in a study of T cells in women clearing cervical HPV infection (dated by TCRdb to 2017 to 2018). The protocol used for the library was the immunoSEQ multiplex PCR assay. TCRdb's version of the immuneACCESS table is confined to in-frame rearrangements and falls short of the full clone set. An unresolved V gene accounts for under half of the shortfall where checked; the remainder is of unknown origin. This sample's table carries about 30,000 clones. Of the sample, approximately 4.2% is held by the ten largest clones. Sequenced input: blood buffy coat. Every receptor here comes from a woman between 18 and 70 years old with a cervical HPV16 infection that either progressed to CIN3+ or cleared (not recorded which).

Worth noting for this clone: The read halts 3 residues ahead of the CDR3 end, with the missing end drawn from the germline J gene. V is TRBV7-2 and J is TRBJ1-2; D gene ambiguous. Germline loops: CDR1 SGHTA, CDR2 FQGNSA. The CDR3 length is 13 residues. Trimming removed 2 bases at V and 2 bases at J, with 6 bases between. The CDR3 bases that were read are TGTGCCAGCAGCTTAAACAGAAACTATGGC. It translates to CASSLNRNYG. The complete CDR3 reads CASSLNRNYGYTF.

The CDR3 region is CASSAGTGEPYEQYF. The part of the CDR3 DNA that was read is TGTGCCAGCTCTGCCGGGACAGGGGAACCCTACGAG. The rearrangement uses TRBV18 and TRBJ2-7; TRBD1 aligns across 10 bases. The CDR3 end is not reached by the read, which stops 3 residues before it; the germline J gene fills it in. V lost 6 bases, J lost 2 bases, and 7 bases stayed unmatched. This CDR3 is built from 15 residues. Germline V CDR1 and CDR2: KGHSH, LQKENI.

Regarding this clone: With the read ending 3 residues before the CDR3 end, the germline J gene is used to fill in that end. The chain links TRBV6-1 to TRBJ1-6; TRBD1 matches 11 bases. The CDR3 is 14 amino acids. Trimming took 1 base from V and 10 from J; bases not matched to a gene: 0. CDR1 and CDR2 (germline): MNHNS, SASEGT. CDR3 DNA, as far as it was read: TGTGCCAGCAGTGAAGGGACAGGGGGCTCACCC. It encodes CASSEGTGGSP. The entire CDR3 is CASSEGTGGSPLHF.

Remarks on this clone: From the germline J gene comes the end of the CDR3, since the read stops 3 residues before it. The chain has TRBV7-9 and TRBJ1-1, with unresolved D. The CDR3 length is 12 residues. Germline V lookup: CDR1 SEHNR, CDR2 FQNEAQ (reference sequence). V lost 5 bases, J lost 7 bases, and 11 bases lay in between. The sequenced part of the CDR3 DNA is TGTGCCAGCAGCCCCTTCACAGATGAA. It codes for CASSPFTDE. The full CDR3 sequence reads CASSPFTDEAFF.

Details on this clone: The read gets to within 3 residues of the CDR3 end, and the germline J gene fills in the rest. The chain uses TRBV6-2 or TRBV6-3 and TRBJ2-7, with 10 bases lining up with TRBD1. The length of the CDR3 is 15 residues. The germline V gene encodes CDR1 MNHEY and CDR2 SVGEGT. After removal of 4 bases from V and 5 bases from J, the junction contained 8 bases not matched to a gene. The part of the CDR3 DNA that was read is TGTGCCAGCAGTTCGCCCGGGACAGGGGTCGACGAG. This translates into CASSSPGTGVDE. In full, the CDR3 reads CASSSPGTGVDEQYF.

The CDR3 reads CASSLGGGGFDEQYF. CDR3 bases read: TGTGCCAGCAGCTTAGGTGGGGGGGGTTTTGACGAG. This chain uses TRBV11-2 with TRBJ2-7; TRBD2 aligns across 7 bases. The read finishes 3 residues shy of the CDR3 end, and the germline J gene is used to complete it. The CDR3 consists of 15 residues. Germline lookup yields CDR1 SGHAT and CDR2 FQNNGV. V lost 1 base to trimming and J lost 5 bases; unmatched junction nucleotides: 8.

To note about this clone: From the germline J gene comes the end of the CDR3, since the read stops 3 residues before it. The rearrangement links TRBV2 to TRBJ2-3, with 12 positions matching TRBD1. This CDR3 is built from 14 residues. Germline V gene sequence: CDR1 SNHLY, CDR2 FYNNEI. The part of the CDR3 DNA that was read is TGTGCCAGCCTCCGGGACAGGGGGCAAGAGACG. It translates to CASLRDRGQET. From start to end, the CDR3 is CASLRDRGQETQYF.

A word on this clone: The read ends 3 residues early relative to the CDR3; the germline J gene fills the gap. The chain has TRBV5-1 and TRBJ2-3, with TRBD2 matching 7 bases. The V gene end was trimmed by 1 base and the J gene end by 0 bases; junction bases not matched to a gene: 5. The CDR3 loop spans 16 amino acids. The germline V gene encodes CDR1 SGHRS and CDR2 YFSETQ. The sequenced CDR3 bases are TGCGCCAGCAGCTTGAGGGCGGGAGCGAGCACAGATACG. Its translation is CASSLRAGASTDT. The CDR3 in its entirety is CASSLRAGASTDTQYF.

As to this clone: The DNA ends 3 residues before the CDR3 does, and the rest of the CDR3 is filled in from the germline J gene. V gene TRBV20-1 combines with J gene TRBJ1-2; perhaps TRBD1 as D (5 bases). CDR1 and CDR2 (germline): DFQATT, SNEGSKA (reference sequence). Trimming stripped 3 bases from V and 2 bases from J, with 22 bases between. The CDR3 covers 17 residues. The chain's CDR3 is CSARTTVGQGSNYGYTF. CDR3 DNA (partial): TGCAGTGCTAGGACCACTGTCGGTCAGGGTTCGAACTATGGC.